This T cell receptor beta chain was identified in a study of Ad26.COV2.S vaccination and SARS-CoV-2 variants. Sequencing used immunoSEQ multiplex PCR; TCRdb keeps in-frame clones, though not all of them. The top ten clones hold roughly 5% of a sample with roughly 350,000 clones, around 89% of them seen once. The CDR3 totals 14 residues. Germline CDR1 reads ENHRY; CDR2 reads SYGVKD. The V and J ends lost 6 bases and 2 bases, in that order; junction bases with no gene match: 6. Noted treatment: approximately 18 received Ad26.COV2.S at low or high dose, single or two shots; roughly five received placebo; per-sample allocation not given. After the first vaccine or placebo injection, samples were drawn on day 63.

The sequences come from peripheral blood, collected in a trial of Ad26.COV2.S vaccine versus placebo. The origin of this receptor is a person aged 18-60 years who received the Ad26.COV2.S COVID-19 vaccine or a placebo. V is TRBV10-3 and J is TRBJ2-7, with 8 bases that match TRBD1. The CDR3 reads CAISDRGRTYEQYF. In nucleotides, the CDR3 is TGTGCCATCAGCGACAGGGGACGGACCTACGAGCAGTACTTC.